These T cell receptor beta chains were read from a single sample in a study of stem cell transplantation in POMP-related autoinflammatory disease. The protocol was immunoSEQ multiplex PCR, while the TCRdb copy is restricted to in-frame clones and leaves out a portion. This repertoire shows roughly 68,000 clones, approximately 91% found once; its top ten account for about 0.7%. Specimen: CD4+ T cells from PBMCs, collected after stem cell transplantation. The receptors shown here come from a human patient with POMP-related autoinflammation and immune dysregulation (PRAID). The graft donor may have given rise to some T cells. CDR3s include the opening cysteine and the closing phenylalanine or tryptophan. A D gene is named only where the DNA matches it firmly. Clone sizes are given selectively: once, few, many, or a class where the clone is expanded.

CDR3 DNA,CDR3 protein,V gene,clone size,J gene,D gene
TGTGCCAGCAGTGTCGGGGCATATAATCAGCCCCAGCATTTT,CASSVGAYNQPQHF,TRBV2,once,TRBJ1-5,-
TGTGCCAGCAGTATTAACAGGGGAAAACTGTTTTTT,CASSINRGKLFF,TRBV2,-,TRBJ1-4,TRBD1
TGTGCCAGCAGTTACTCACGACCCCTAGGGACTAGCGGGAGGAACCATGAGCAGTTCTTC,CASSYSRPLGTSGRNHEQFF,TRBV6-7,-,TRBJ2-1,TRBD2
TGTGCCAGCAGCCTAAGCGGGGCTGGGGCCAACGTCCTGACTTTC,CASSLSGAGANVLTF,TRBV28,-,TRBJ2-6,TRBD2
TGTGCCAGCACCTACGGACAGGGCCTTAGCTATGGCTACACCTTC,CASTYGQGLSYGYTF,TRBV6-5,-,TRBJ1-2,TRBD1
TGTGCCACCAATCGGGACAATGACAATGAGCAGTTCTTC,CATNRDNDNEQFF,TRBV24-1,-,TRBJ2-1,-
TGTGCCAGCATCCGCCCCGGGACAGGGAGGGAGACCCAGTACTTC,CASIRPGTGRETQYF,TRBV2,-,TRBJ2-5,TRBD1
TGTGCCAGCAGCACGGGGGCGGGGAGCTCCTACAATGAGCAGTTCTTC,CASSTGAGSSYNEQFF,TRBV7-2,-,TRBJ2-1,-
TGTGCCAGCAGTTTTGGACAGGGTGGCGGCTACACCTTC,CASSFGQGGGYTF,TRBV12-3/TRBV12-4,-,TRBJ1-2,TRBD1
TGCGCCAGCAGCCAACTTCTTGTACAGTCCAATGAGCAGTTCTTC,CASSQLLVQSNEQFF,TRBV4-1,-,TRBJ2-1,-
TGTGCCAGCAGCCGGGACAGCTCTAATTCACCCCTCCACTTT,CASSRDSSNSPLHF,TRBV3-1/TRBV3-2,-,TRBJ1-6,TRBD1
TGTGCCAGCAGTTTGGGCACTGCCGGGGAAGAGACCCAGTACTTC,CASSLGTAGEETQYF,TRBV28,-,TRBJ2-5,-
TGTGCCAGCAGTTCCGGGACAGGGGGCCAAGGAGGCACAGATACGCAGTATTTT,CASSSGTGGQGGTDTQYF,TRBV28,-,TRBJ2-3,TRBD1
TGTGCTAGTGCCCGGGGGACCCTTAACACAGATACGCAGTATTTT,CASARGTLNTDTQYF,TRBV12-5,-,TRBJ2-3,-
TGTGCCAGCACTAGGTCCCGGGACACCCATGAAAAACTGTTTTTT,CASTRSRDTHEKLFF,TRBV28,-,TRBJ1-4,-
TGCGCCAGCAGCCCCCTGTTTCCTAGCGGCCGAACCTACAATGAGCAGTTCTTC,CASSPLFPSGRTYNEQFF,TRBV4-1,-,TRBJ2-1,TRBD2
TGTGCCAGTAGGGCCCGACCGGCAGAGACCCAGTACTTC,CASRARPAETQYF,TRBV19,once,TRBJ2-5,-
TGTGCCAGCAGTTGGTCTAACACCGGGGAGCTGTTTTTT,CASSWSNTGELFF,TRBV2,-,TRBJ2-2,-
TGTGCCAGCAGTTACGACACTGAAGCTTTCTTT,CASSYDTEAFF,TRBV6-6,-,TRBJ1-1,-